This TCR beta chain was recovered during a study of molecular identifiers for immune sequencing clone quantification. Study-level findings and limits: Whereas clones above 20 RNA copies held under 1% of naive-cell molecules, they held over 97% of effector molecules.

For naive CD8 T cells, sorting used the CD8+CD4-CCR7+CD45RA+ phenotype. The CDR3 totals 18 residues. Germline V gene lookup returns CDR1 MDHEN and CDR2 SYDVKM. Trimming stripped 4 bases from V and 0 bases from J, with 19 bases between. Methods described previously, with TCR primers listed, were used for bulk TCR libraries. TCRdb re-called the PCR reads with MiXCR, one entry per CDR3 protein. The sample includes approximately 630,000 distinct CDR3 sequences, roughly 23% of them seen just once. Details on this clonotype: The antigen is undetermined.

This clonotype originated in a human donor in good health. Some libraries in this study had Jurkat cell RNA spiked in. Input material: naive CD8+ T cells from blood, with Jurkat cell RNA spiked in. The subset was: FACS-sorted CD8+CD4-CCR7+CD45RA+ naive T cells. The J gene is TRBJ1-5, the V gene TRBV28; D is unclear. The CDR3 spells CASSSRLGIIYSNQPQHF. DNA of the CDR3: TGTGCCAGCAGTTCCCGTTTGGGGATCATTTATAGCAATCAGCCCCAGCATTTT.